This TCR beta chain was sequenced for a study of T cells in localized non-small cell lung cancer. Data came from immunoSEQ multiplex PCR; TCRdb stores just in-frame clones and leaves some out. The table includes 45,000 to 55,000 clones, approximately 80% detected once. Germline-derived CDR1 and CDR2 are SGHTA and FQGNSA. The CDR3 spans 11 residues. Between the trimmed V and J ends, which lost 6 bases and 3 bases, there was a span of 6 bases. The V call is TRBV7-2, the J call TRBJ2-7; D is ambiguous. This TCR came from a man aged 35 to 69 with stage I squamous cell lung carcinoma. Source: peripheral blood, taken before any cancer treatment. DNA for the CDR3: TGTGCCAGCAGTTTCCTCTACGAGCAGTACTTC. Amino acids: CASSFLYEQYF. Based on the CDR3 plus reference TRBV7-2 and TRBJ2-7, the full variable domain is GAGVSQSPSNKVTEKGKDVELRCDPISGHTALYWYRQSLGQGLEFLIYFQGNSAPDKSGLPSDRFSAERTGGSVSTLTIQRTQQEDSAVYLCASSFLYEQYFGPGTRLTVT.